A single sample gave rise to the 32 T cell receptor beta chains below, sequenced in a study of blood T cell repertoires in COVID-19 (dated by TCRdb to 2020 to 2021). The library was produced with the immunoSEQ multiplex PCR assay. This is the immuneACCESS table as TCRdb keeps it, with only in-frame sequences that have V and J called. A part of the clones is gone; compared with another copy, unresolved V genes explain less than half, and the rest is unexplained. This sample gives under 200,000 clones in total; around 84% of them show up just once. Roughly 14% of the sample comes from the top ten. Sequenced sample: peripheral blood. The receptors here all came from a woman in her 70s with COVID-19, enrolled during active disease.

The rearrangement joins TRBV19 to TRBJ2-7; D perhaps matches TRBD1 (5 bases). Deletions cut 1 base from V and 7 bases from J, with 20 bases between. Germline CDR1 and CDR2: LNHDA and SQIVND (reference sequence). The length of the CDR3 is 16 residues. CDR3 region: CASSIVWSGPWREQYF. In DNA, the CDR3 is TGTGCCAGTAGTATAGTGTGGTCAGGGCCTTGGCGAGAGCAGTACTTC.

This clone was detected only a few times. The V call is TRBV28, the J call TRBJ2-7; TRBD2 is a possible D gene (5 bases). This CDR3 spans 15 amino acids. Trimming cost V 6 bases and J 2 bases, with 17 bases left between them. CDR1 is MDHEN, CDR2 SYDVKM, per germline. This CDR3 reads CASSPTSQRTYEQYF. CDR3 DNA sequence: TGTGCCAGCAGCCCTACTAGTCAACGAACCTACGAGCAGTACTTC.

There are a few counts of this clone. This chain joins TRBV3-1 (or the pseudogene TRBV3-2) and TRBJ2-7; 12 nucleotides line up with TRBD2. The CDR3 has 15 residues. CDR1 and CDR2 (germline): LGHDT, YNNKEL (reference sequence). The V segment lost 1 base and the J segment 6 bases; nucleotides outside the gene matches: 4. This CDR3 is CASSQGLAGVGEQYF. The CDR3 bases are TGTGCCAGCAGCCAAGGACTAGCGGGAGTTGGCGAGCAGTACTTC.

The chain recombines TRBV28 with TRBJ2-7, with a tentative D call TRBD1 (6 bases). The V gene lost 7 bases and the J gene lost 0 bases, with 13 bases spanning the gap. Looked up from germline, CDR1 is MDHEN and CDR2 is SYDVKM. The length of the CDR3 is 14 residues. The CDR3 spells CASTSGGSSYEQYV. CDR3 sequence (DNA): TGTGCCAGCACCTCTGGGGGCAGCTCCTACGAGCAGTACGTC.

The chain carries TRBV6-2 or TRBV6-3 and TRBJ1-5, with D tentatively TRBD1 (6 bases). Germline values: CDR1 MNHEY, CDR2 SVGEGT. This CDR3 is 15 amino acids long. V was trimmed by 2 bases and J by 2 bases, leaving 10 bases between them. The CDR3 here is CASSYPSGGNQPQHF. CDR3 bases: TGTGCCAGCAGTTACCCTTCAGGGGGCAATCAGCCCCAGCATTTT.

This clone was seen just once. The chain couples TRBV12-3 or TRBV12-4 to TRBJ2-5; D may be TRBD1 (6 bases). V was clipped by 6 bases and J by 2 bases, with 7 bases between them. This CDR3 region has 12 residues. This chain's CDR3 is CASRTGQETQYF. Here the CDR3 DNA reads TGTGCCAGCAGGACAGGTCAAGAGACCCAGTACTTC.

J is TRBJ2-2 and V is TRBV19, with D perhaps matching TRBD2 (6 bases). V shed 5 bases and J shed 13 bases, with 11 bases lying between them. The CDR3 length is 11 residues. Per the germline V gene, CDR1 is LNHDA and CDR2 is SQIVND (reference sequence). The chain's CDR3 is CASSQKGGLFF. CDR3 DNA sequence: TGTGCCAGTAGTCAGAAGGGAGGGCTGTTTTTT. Full variable domain (rest looked up from reference TRBV19 and TRBJ2-2): DGGITQSPKYLFRKEGQNVTLSCEQNLNHDAMYWYRQDPGQGLRLIYYSQIVNDFQKGDIAEGYSVSREKKESFPLTVTSAQKNPTAFYLCASSQKGGLFFGEGSRLTVL.

This clone has a single count. The chain couples TRBV19 to TRBJ2-3; no clear D. Germline V CDR1 and CDR2: LNHDA, SQIVND (reference sequence). Between the trimmed V and J ends, which lost 1 base and 4 bases, there was a span of 3 bases. The CDR3 has 12 amino acids. DNA for the CDR3: TGTGCCAGTAGTATAGCAGCAGATACGCAGTATTTT. It is translated as CASSIAADTQYF.

V gene TRBV6-5 combines with J gene TRBJ1-4; 9 bases align to TRBD1. Germline V gene data show CDR1 as MNHEY and CDR2 as SVGAGI. This CDR3 region has 15 residues. Trimming removed 6 bases from V and 8 bases from J; junction bases left unmatched: 10. The chain's CDR3 is CASSPWGTGKEKLFF. The CDR3 coding sequence is TGTGCCAGCAGCCCATGGGGGACAGGGAAGGAAAAACTGTTTTTT.

The chain recombines TRBV2 with TRBJ2-5; 10 positions match TRBD1. Trimming removed 1 base from V and 5 bases from J; junction bases left unmatched: 1. Per the germline V gene, CDR1 is SNHLY and CDR2 is FYNNEI. CDR3 length: 14 amino acids. Here the CDR3 reads CASSEGTGGETQYF. CDR3 nucleotides: TGTGCCAGCAGTGAAGGGACAGGGGGGGAGACCCAGTACTTC. The variable domain in full, completed from reference TRBV2 and TRBJ2-5, reads EPEVTQTPSHQVTQMGQEVILRCVPISNHLYFYWYRQILGQKVEFLVSFYNNEISEKSEIFDDQFSVERPDGSNFTLKIRSTKLEDSAMYFCASSEGTGGETQYFGPGTRLLVL.

The chain links TRBV2 to TRBJ1-4; D gene unclear. Trimming stripped 6 bases from V and 7 bases from J, with 18 bases between. The CDR3 consists of 15 residues. The germline CDR1 and CDR2 sequences are SNHLY and FYNNEI. The CDR3 region is CASSGAGERSEKLFF. In DNA form, the CDR3 reads TGTGCCAGCAGCGGTGCCGGGGAAAGGAGTGAAAAACTGTTTTTT.

This clone was counted between two and nine times. Distinct nucleotide sequences in the sample also encode this CDR3. V usage is TRBV10-1 and J usage is TRBJ2-3; TRBD2 aligns across 7 bases. After removal of 4 bases from V and 1 base from J, the junction contained 5 bases not matched to a gene. Looked up from germline, CDR1 is WNHNN and CDR2 is SYGVQD (reference sequence). The CDR3 consists of 15 residues. This chain's CDR3 is CASSAGAGGTDTQYF. Written as DNA, the CDR3 is TGCGCCAGCAGTGCCGGGGCGGGAGGCACAGATACGCAGTATTTT.

This clone was seen a single time. This chain links TRBV19 with TRBJ1-6, with D perhaps matching TRBD1 (6 bases). The length of the CDR3 is 13 residues. Germline CDR1 is LNHDA and CDR2 is SQIVND (reference sequence). V lost 6 bases to trimming and J lost 7 bases, with 10 bases between them. This chain's CDR3 is CASRDSFNSPLHF. CDR3 sequence (DNA): TGTGCCAGTAGGGACAGCTTCAATTCACCCCTCCACTTT.

J is TRBJ2-6 and V is TRBV11-2, with unresolved D. Trimming shortened V by 4 bases and J by 3 bases, and 10 bases separated the two germline ends. This CDR3 is 15 amino acids long. CDR1 SGHAT and CDR2 FQNNGV come from the germline V gene. CDR3 in DNA: TGTGCCAGCAGCTCTCACGGGTATGGGGCCAACGTCCTGACTTTC. Amino acid sequence: CASSSHGYGANVLTF.

V gene TRBV30 combines with J gene TRBJ1-5; a possible D gene is TRBD1 (5 bases). This CDR3 is built from 15 residues. CDR1 is GTSNPN and CDR2 is SVGIG in the germline V gene (reference sequence). Between the trimmed V and J ends, which lost 0 bases and 5 bases, there was a span of 14 bases. The CDR3 here is CAWSVRSRGDQPQHF. DNA of the CDR3: TGTGCCTGGAGTGTTCGGTCCCGGGGGGATCAGCCCCAGCATTTT.

This chain joins TRBV5-6 and TRBJ1-2, with 9 bases identical to TRBD1. In germline, CDR1 is SGHDT, CDR2 YYEEEE. Trimming removed 1 base from V and 0 bases from J; junction bases left unmatched: 4. CDR3 length: 16 residues. The CDR3 reads CASSLFRTGANYGYTF. The CDR3 DNA reads as TGTGCCAGCAGCTTGTTCCGGACAGGGGCTAACTATGGCTACACCTTC.

This clone was found a few times. The chain carries TRBV6-6 and TRBJ2-7; TRBD1 aligns across 9 bases. The CDR3 runs to 16 residues. With V trimmed by 7 bases and J by 5 bases, 15 bases remained unmatched. Germline V gene sequence: CDR1 MNHNY, CDR2 SVGAGI (reference sequence). CDR3 coding DNA: TGTGCCAGCAAATCGGCTAGGGGACAGGGTAAGGACGAGCAGTACTTC. Translation gives CASKSARGQGKDEQYF.

The chain uses TRBV28 and TRBJ1-5; D uncertain. Germline lookup yields CDR1 MDHEN and CDR2 SYDVKM. Trimming shortened V by 8 bases and J by 2 bases, and 22 bases separated the two germline ends. CDR3 length: 17 amino acids. CDR3 bases: TGTGCCAGCCTCGTCGGTGGAGGGAGGGTCGGCAATCAGCCCCAGCATTTT. Protein product: CASLVGGGRVGNQPQHF.

The chain carries TRBV2 and TRBJ1-2, with D unclear. Germline CDR1 SNHLY, CDR2 FYNNEI. Trimming pared 7 bases from V and 8 bases from J, leaving 14 bases between. The CDR3 consists of 12 residues. Here the CDR3 DNA reads TGTGCCAGCAAGTGGCAGGTCGACGGCTACACCTTC. Translated: CASKWQVDGYTF.

V gene TRBV27 combines with J gene TRBJ1-6; TRBD1 is a possible D gene (5 bases). The ends were cut back, 4 bases at V and 8 bases at J, with 9 bases in the middle. Looked up from germline, CDR1 is MNHEY and CDR2 is SMNVEV (reference sequence). This CDR3 has 13 residues. CDR3 sequence: CASSSLRDSPLHF. DNA for the CDR3: TGTGCCAGCAGTTCTCTCAGGGATTCACCCCTCCACTTT.

The chain couples TRBV28 to TRBJ2-7; 14 nucleotides line up with TRBD2. The CDR3 sequence is 15 residues long. Germline CDR1 MDHEN, CDR2 SYDVKM. V shed 2 bases, J shed 3 bases, and the junction held 0 bases outside the gene matches. In DNA, the CDR3 is TGTGCCAGCAGTTTAGGGACTAGCGGGAGCTACGAGCAGTACTTC. Translated: CASSLGTSGSYEQYF.

This rearrangement joins TRBV3-1 (or the pseudogene TRBV3-2) to TRBJ2-2, with D unresolved. The germline gives CDR1 LGHDT, CDR2 YNNKEL (reference sequence). This CDR3 region has 15 residues. Trimming removed 6 bases at V and 0 bases at J, with 11 bases between. Here the CDR3 DNA reads TGTGCCAGCAGGTTTCTGGCATCGAACACCGGGGAGCTGTTTTTT. Its translation: CASRFLASNTGELFF.

This rearrangement joins TRBV2 to TRBJ1-6, with 9 bases matching TRBD1. Unmatched junction bases numbered 4, after V lost 3 bases and J lost 10 bases. Germline CDR1 and CDR2: SNHLY and FYNNEI. The CDR3 length is 14 residues. CDR3 DNA sequence: TGTGCCAGCAGTGACGGGACAGGGAGGTCACCCCTCCACTTT. Protein product: CASSDGTGRSPLHF.

This clone was detected a few times. The V gene is TRBV29-1, the J gene TRBJ2-2; D is possibly TRBD2 (6 bases). Germline lookup yields CDR1 SQVTM and CDR2 ANQGSEA. The V gene lost 5 bases and the J gene lost 0 bases, with 10 bases spanning the gap. The CDR3 totals 14 residues. This chain's CDR3 is CSVRRDPNTGELFF. CDR3 bases: TGCAGCGTTCGGAGGGACCCGAACACCGGGGAGCTGTTTTTT.

V and J are TRBV6-5 and TRBJ2-7, with 9 bases matching TRBD1. The germline gives CDR1 MNHEY, CDR2 SVGAGI. CDR3 length: 14 amino acids. Germline trimming cut 5 bases from V and 2 bases from J; bases unmatched to any gene: 4. The DNA for the CDR3 is TGTGCCAGCAGTCTCGGACAGGGGCCCTACGAGCAGTACGTC. Its protein is CASSLGQGPYEQYV.

The chain uses TRBV27 and TRBJ2-7; 8 positions agree with TRBD1. The CDR3 covers 12 residues. The V and J ends lost 8 bases and 1 base, in that order; junction bases with no gene match: 1. Germline loops: CDR1 MNHEY, CDR2 SMNVEV (reference sequence). The CDR3, as DNA: TGTGCCAGCGGACAGGGATCCTACGAGCAGTACTTC. It encodes CASGQGSYEQYF.

The chain is built from TRBV19 and TRBJ2-1; D not resolved. V dropped 4 bases and J dropped 5 bases, with 6 bases sitting between them. This CDR3 contains 12 residues. Germline CDR1 and CDR2: LNHDA and SQIVND (reference sequence). The CDR3 reads CASSKQNNEQFF. The CDR3 bases are TGTGCCAGTAGTAAACAAAACAATGAGCAGTTCTTC. Full variable domain (missing parts from reference TRBV19 and TRBJ2-1): DGGITQSPKYLFRKEGQNVTLSCEQNLNHDAMYWYRQDPGQGLRLIYYSQIVNDFQKGDIAEGYSVSREKKESFPLTVTSAQKNPTAFYLCASSKQNNEQFFGPGTRLTVL.

The rearrangement links TRBV28 to TRBJ1-5; D is perhaps TRBD1 (6 bases). Trimming took off 8 bases at V and 2 bases at J, with 19 bases between the two ends. The CDR3 sequence is 16 residues long. Germline V CDR1 and CDR2: MDHEN, SYDVKM. CDR3 in amino acids: CASGPPDRLRNQPQHF. DNA of the CDR3: TGTGCCAGCGGACCCCCCGACAGGTTGCGCAATCAGCCCCAGCATTTT. The full variable domain, completed using reference TRBV28 and TRBJ1-5, is DVKVTQSSRYLVKRTGEKVFLECVQDMDHENMFWYRQDPGLGLRLIYFSYDVKMKEKGDIPEGYSVSREKKERFSLILESASTNQTSMYLCASGPPDRLRNQPQHFGDGTRLSIL.

The CDR3 protein is CSADRDSEQYF. DNA of the CDR3: TGCAGTGCCGACAGGGACTCCGAGCAGTACTTC. The chain carries TRBV20-1 and TRBJ2-7, with D perhaps TRBD1 (7 bases). The V end lost 6 bases, the J end lost 6 bases, and 12 bases lay between the germline ends. There are 11 residues in the CDR3. The V gene's germline CDR1 is DFQATT and CDR2 SNEGSKA (reference sequence).

CDR3 residues: CASIDPGQGANEQFF. The CDR3 coding sequence is TGTGCCAGTATCGATCCGGGACAGGGGGCCAATGAGCAGTTCTTC. The chain combines TRBV19 with TRBJ2-1; 12 bases align to TRBD1. With 7 bases clipped from V and 6 bases from J, the junction kept 7 bases outside the gene matches. Germline V gene lookup returns CDR1 LNHDA and CDR2 SQIVND (reference sequence). The CDR3 extends over 15 amino acids.

V and J are TRBV30 and TRBJ2-5; D not certain. CDR3 length: 13 amino acids. The V and J ends lost 2 bases and 1 base respectively, with 8 bases between them. The germline V gene has CDR1 GTSNPN and CDR2 SVGIG (reference sequence). In nucleotides, the CDR3 is TGTGCCTGGAGTTTGGGCATCCAAGAGACCCAGTACTTC. As protein: CAWSLGIQETQYF.

V gene TRBV27 combines with J gene TRBJ2-7, with 7 bases lining up with TRBD1. The germline gives CDR1 MNHEY, CDR2 SMNVEV (reference sequence). This CDR3 spans 14 amino acids. V shed 3 bases, J shed 3 bases, and the junction held 5 bases outside the gene matches. Here the CDR3 DNA reads TGTGCCAGCAGTTTGGACAGGTCTGGCTACGAGCAGTACTTC. Translation: CASSLDRSGYEQYF.